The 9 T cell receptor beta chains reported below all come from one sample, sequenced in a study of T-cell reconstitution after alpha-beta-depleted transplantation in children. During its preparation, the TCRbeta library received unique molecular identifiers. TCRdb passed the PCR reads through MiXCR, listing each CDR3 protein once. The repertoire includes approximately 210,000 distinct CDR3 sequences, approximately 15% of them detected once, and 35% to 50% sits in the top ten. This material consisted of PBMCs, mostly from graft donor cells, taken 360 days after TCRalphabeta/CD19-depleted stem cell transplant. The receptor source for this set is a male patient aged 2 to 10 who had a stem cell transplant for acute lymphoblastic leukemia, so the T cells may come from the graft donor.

DNA for the CDR3: TGTGCCAGCAGCGTTGCTAGCGGTCCCTACGAGCAGTACTTC. Translated: CASSVASGPYEQYF. This sequence joins TRBV9 and TRBJ2-7; 7 bases agree with TRBD2. CDR1 is SGDLS and CDR2 is YYNGEE in the germline V gene. This CDR3 has 14 residues. V lost 2 bases and J lost 2; bases outside the gene matches: 4.

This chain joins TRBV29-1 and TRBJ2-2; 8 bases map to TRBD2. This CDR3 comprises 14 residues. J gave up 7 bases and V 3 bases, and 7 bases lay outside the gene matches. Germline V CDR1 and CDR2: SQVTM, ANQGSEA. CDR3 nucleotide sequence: TGCAGCGTTGACCCGGGACTAGTGTACGGGGAGCTGTTTTTT. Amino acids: CSVDPGLVYGELFF.

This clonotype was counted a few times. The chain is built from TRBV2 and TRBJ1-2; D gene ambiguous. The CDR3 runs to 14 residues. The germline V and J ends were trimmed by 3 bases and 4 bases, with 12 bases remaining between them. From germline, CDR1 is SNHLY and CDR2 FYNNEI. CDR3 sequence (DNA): TGTGCCAGCAGTGATGAGGGCCCGAGCTATGGCTACACCTTC. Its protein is CASSDEGPSYGYTF.

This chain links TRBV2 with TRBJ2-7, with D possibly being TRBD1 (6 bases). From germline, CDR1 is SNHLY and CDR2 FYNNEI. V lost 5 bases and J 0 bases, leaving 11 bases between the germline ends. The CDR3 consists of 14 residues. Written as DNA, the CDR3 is TGTGCCAGCAGTTCAAACAGGGACTCCTACGAGCAGTACTTC. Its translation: CASSSNRDSYEQYF.

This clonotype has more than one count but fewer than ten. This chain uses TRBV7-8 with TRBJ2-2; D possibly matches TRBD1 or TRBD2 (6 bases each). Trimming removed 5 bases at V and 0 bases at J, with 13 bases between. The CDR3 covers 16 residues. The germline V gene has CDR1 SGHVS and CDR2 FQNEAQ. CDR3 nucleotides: TGTGCCAGCAGCCCTAGGGGGGTCGCGAACACCGGGGAGCTGTTTTTT. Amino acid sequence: CASSPRGVANTGELFF.

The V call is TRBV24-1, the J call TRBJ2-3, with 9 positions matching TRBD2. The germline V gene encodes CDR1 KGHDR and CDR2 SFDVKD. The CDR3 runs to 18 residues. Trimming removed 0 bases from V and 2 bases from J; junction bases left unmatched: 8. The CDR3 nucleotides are TGTGCCACCAGTGATTTGTCTAGCGGGGTGGAATTCACAGATACGCAGTATTTT. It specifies CATSDLSSGVEFTDTQYF.

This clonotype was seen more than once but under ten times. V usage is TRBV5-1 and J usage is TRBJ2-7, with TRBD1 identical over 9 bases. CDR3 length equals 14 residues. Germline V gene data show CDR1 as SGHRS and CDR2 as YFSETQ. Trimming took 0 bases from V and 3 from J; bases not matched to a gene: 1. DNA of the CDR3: TGCGCCAGCAGCTTGGGGGACAGGGTCTACGAGCAGTACTTC. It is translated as CASSLGDRVYEQYF.

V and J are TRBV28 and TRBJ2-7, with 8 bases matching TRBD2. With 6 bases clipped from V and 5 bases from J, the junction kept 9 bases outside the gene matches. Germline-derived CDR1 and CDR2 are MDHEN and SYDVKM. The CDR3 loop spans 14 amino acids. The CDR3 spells CASSLRLAYHEQYF. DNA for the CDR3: TGTGCCAGCAGCCTAAGACTAGCGTACCACGAGCAGTACTTC.

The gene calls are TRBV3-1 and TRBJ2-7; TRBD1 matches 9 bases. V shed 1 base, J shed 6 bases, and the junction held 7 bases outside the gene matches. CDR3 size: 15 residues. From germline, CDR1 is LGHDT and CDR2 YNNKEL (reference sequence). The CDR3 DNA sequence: TGTGCCAGCAGCCAAGGGACAGGGGCTTTTCTCGAGCAGTACTTC. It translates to CASSQGTGAFLEQYF.